These T cell receptor beta chains were read from a single sample in a study of blood T cells in healthy people across ages. Each CDR3 protein is one row after TCRdb ran MiXCR on the 5' RACE reads. In the table there are 1.8 million or so distinct CDR3 sequences, 35% to 50% of which are singletons. Sequenced input: blood. The receptor source for this set is a human donor in good health. Both conserved end residues are part of each CDR3. The D gene is left open where the match is weak. Part of the rows lack a size; the others show once, few, many or a class for expanded clones.

>TRBV7-2|TRBJ1-2|few|TRBD1
CASSSRTFGGTGGYTF
TGTGCCAGCAGCTCACGTACCTTTGGGGGGACAGGGGGCTACACCTTC
>TRBV13|TRBJ2-2|-|-
CASSFQAGEELFF
TGTGCCAGCAGCTTCCAGGCAGGGGAGGAGCTGTTTTTT
>TRBV7-3|TRBJ2-2|few|-
CASRARANTGELFF
TGTGCCAGCAGGGCGAGGGCGAACACCGGGGAGCTGTTTTTT
>TRBV2|TRBJ1-4|-|TRBD1
CASIGTGRGEKLFF
TGTGCCAGCATCGGGACAGGGAGAGGTGAAAAACTGTTTTTT
>TRBV7-2|TRBJ1-2|-|-
CASSRRTDAGYTF
TGTGCCAGCAGCCGCAGGACAGATGCTGGCTACACCTTC
>TRBV4-1|TRBJ1-2|-|-
CASSQVGRAPTGYTF
TGCGCCAGCAGCCAAGTCGGGCGCGCCCCGACGGGCTACACCTTC
>TRBV7-2|TRBJ2-3|few|-
CASSLMWAHLTDTQYF
TGTGCCAGCAGCTTAATGTGGGCCCACCTCACAGATACGCAGTATTTT
>TRBV10-3|TRBJ2-1|-|TRBD2
CAISDVRSGASYNEQFF
TGTGCCATCAGTGATGTTCGGAGCGGGGCCTCCTACAATGAGCAGTTCTTC
>TRBV7-2|TRBJ2-1|-|-
CASSSPGTVYEQFF
TGTGCCAGCAGCTCCCCCGGTACAGTCTATGAGCAGTTCTTC
>TRBV29-1|TRBJ1-2|-|-
CSAGGQNYGYTF
TGCAGCGCCGGCGGTCAGAACTATGGCTACACCTTC
>TRBV7-9|TRBJ2-7|few|-
CASSSRVASYEQYF
TGTGCCAGCAGCTCCCGAGTAGCGTCCTACGAGCAGTACTTC
>TRBV12-3/TRBV12-4|TRBJ1-2|few|-
CASRNPRTDYGYTF
TGTGCCAGCAGAAACCCTAGGACAGATTATGGCTACACCTTC
>TRBV20-1|TRBJ2-5|-|-
CSARDLTPSWETQYF
TGCAGTGCTAGAGATCTTACCCCCTCGTGGGAGACCCAGTACTTC
>TRBV20-1|TRBJ2-3|few|-
CSAGTGQTSDTQYF
TGCAGTGCTGGTACTGGACAGACCTCAGATACGCAGTATTTT
>TRBV7-2|TRBJ2-7|-|-
CASSPRPQGGEQYF
TGTGCCAGCAGCCCCCGGCCCCAGGGTGGCGAGCAGTACTTC
>TRBV20-1|TRBJ1-2|few|-
CSARDVSYGYTF
TGCAGTGCTAGAGATGTGAGCTATGGCTACACCTTC
>TRBV6-5|TRBJ1-2|-|-
CASSDWTGYTF
TGTGCCAGCAGTGACTGGACCGGCTACACCTTC
>TRBV2|TRBJ1-2|-|-
CASSPMGDGNYGYTF
TGTGCCAGCAGTCCAATGGGGGACGGAAACTATGGCTACACCTTC
>TRBV13|TRBJ2-1|few|TRBD2
CASSSGLAGGHEQFF
TGTGCCAGCAGCTCGGGACTAGCGGGGGGGCATGAGCAGTTCTTC
>TRBV7-9|TRBJ1-1|-|-
CASSPNVQGNTEAFF
TGTGCCAGCAGCCCGAACGTACAGGGTAACACTGAAGCTTTCTTT
>TRBV4-1|TRBJ1-2|-|-
CASYHPGSNYGYTF
TGCGCCAGCTACCACCCAGGTTCCAACTATGGCTACACCTTC
>TRBV12-3/TRBV12-4|TRBJ2-1|few|TRBD2
CASRYGGNEQFF
TGTGCCAGCAGGTACGGGGGGAATGAGCAGTTCTTC
>TRBV20-1|TRBJ2-3|-|TRBD2
CNATKLTSGVTDTQYF
TGCAATGCTACGAAACTGACTAGCGGGGTCACAGATACGCAGTATTTT
>TRBV29-1|TRBJ2-7|few|-
CSVVGFDYEQYF
TGCAGCGTTGTCGGGTTCGACTACGAGCAGTACTTC
>TRBV6-8|TRBJ1-1|few|-
CASSYNQTTGYKLSTEAFF
TGTGCCAGCAGTTACAATCAGACGACAGGATATAAGTTAAGCACTGAAGCTTTCTTT
>TRBV4-1|TRBJ2-3|few|-
CASSQAGGKDTQYF
TGCGCCAGCAGCCAGGCAGGGGGGAAAGATACGCAGTATTTT